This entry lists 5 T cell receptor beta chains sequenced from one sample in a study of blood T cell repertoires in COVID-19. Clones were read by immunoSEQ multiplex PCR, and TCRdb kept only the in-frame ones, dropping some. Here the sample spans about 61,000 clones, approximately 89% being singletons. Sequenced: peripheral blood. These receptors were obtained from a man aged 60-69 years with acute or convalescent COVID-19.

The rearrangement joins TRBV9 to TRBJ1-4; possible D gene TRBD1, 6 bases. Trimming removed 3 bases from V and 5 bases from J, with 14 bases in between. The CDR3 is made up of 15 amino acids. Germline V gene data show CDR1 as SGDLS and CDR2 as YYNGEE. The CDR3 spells CASSAQTGRNEKLFF. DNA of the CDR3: TGTGCCAGCAGCGCCCAGACAGGACGAAATGAAAAACTGTTTTTT.

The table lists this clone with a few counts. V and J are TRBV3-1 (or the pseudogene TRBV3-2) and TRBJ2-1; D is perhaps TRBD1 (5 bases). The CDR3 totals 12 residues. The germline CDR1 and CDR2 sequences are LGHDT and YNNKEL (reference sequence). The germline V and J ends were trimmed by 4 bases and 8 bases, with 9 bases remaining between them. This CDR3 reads CASSLQGDEQFF. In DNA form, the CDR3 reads TGTGCCAGCAGCCTTCAGGGCGATGAGCAGTTCTTC.

CDR3 region: CASSQDLDREKLFF. CDR3 DNA: TGCGCCAGCAGCCAAGATCTCGACAGGGAAAAACTGTTTTTT. The chain links TRBV4-3 to TRBJ1-4, with D perhaps TRBD1 (6 bases). Germline CDR1 is LGHNA and CDR2 is YSLEER. The CDR3 consists of 14 residues. Deletions cut 0 bases from V and 8 bases from J, with 10 bases between.

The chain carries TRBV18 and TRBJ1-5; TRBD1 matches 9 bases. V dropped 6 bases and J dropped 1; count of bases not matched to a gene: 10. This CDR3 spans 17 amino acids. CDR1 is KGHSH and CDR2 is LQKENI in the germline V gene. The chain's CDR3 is CASSQTGGGWSNQPQHF. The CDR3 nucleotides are TGTGCCAGCTCCCAAACAGGGGGCGGTTGGAGCAATCAGCCCCAGCATTTT.

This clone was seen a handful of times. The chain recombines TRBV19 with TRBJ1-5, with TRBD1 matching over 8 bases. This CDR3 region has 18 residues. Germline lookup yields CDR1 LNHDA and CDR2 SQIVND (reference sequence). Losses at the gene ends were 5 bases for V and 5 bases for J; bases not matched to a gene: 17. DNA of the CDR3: TGTGCCAGTAGTCTATACCCCCCGGGACAGGTGGTTGATCAGCCCCAGCATTTT. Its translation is CASSLYPPGQVVDQPQHF.